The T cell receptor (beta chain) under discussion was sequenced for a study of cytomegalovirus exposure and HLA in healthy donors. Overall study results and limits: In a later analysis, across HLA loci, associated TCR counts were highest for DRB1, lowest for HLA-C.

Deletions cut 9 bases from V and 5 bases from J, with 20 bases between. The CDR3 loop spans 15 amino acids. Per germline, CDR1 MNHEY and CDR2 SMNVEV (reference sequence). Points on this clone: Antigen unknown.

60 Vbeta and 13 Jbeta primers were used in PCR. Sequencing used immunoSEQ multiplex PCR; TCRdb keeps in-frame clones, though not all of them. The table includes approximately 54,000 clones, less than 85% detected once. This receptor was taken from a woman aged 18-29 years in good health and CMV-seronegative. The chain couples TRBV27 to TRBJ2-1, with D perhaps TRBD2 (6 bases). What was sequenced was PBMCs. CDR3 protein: CASQPEGSGNNEQFF. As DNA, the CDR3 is TGTGCCAGTCAACCTGAAGGTAGCGGAAACAATGAGCAGTTCTTC.